This T cell receptor beta chain was captured by sequencing in a study of shared clonotypes between healthy human individuals. The data were produced by immunoSEQ multiplex PCR, yet TCRdb's version contains in-frame clones alone and is incomplete. This sample yields more than 2,000,000 clones, of which approximately 95% are seen a single time; 0.3% to 0.4% belongs to the top ten. The receptor was isolated from a man younger than 35 in good health. Some clones in this sample may be carry-over from other donors' samples. What was sequenced was naive CD4+ T cells from PBMCs. Specified subset: CD45RA+ positively selected.

CDR3 nucleotide sequence: TGTGCCAGCAGTGAATCCGGAACTAGCGGGAGGGCCTGGGAGACCCAGTACTTC. Residues: CASSESGTSGRAWETQYF. The V gene is TRBV25-1, the J gene TRBJ2-5, with TRBD2 identical over 13 bases. Germline loops: CDR1 MGHDK, CDR2 SYGVNS. V dropped 1 base and J dropped 5; count of bases not matched to a gene: 10. The CDR3 sequence is 18 residues long.